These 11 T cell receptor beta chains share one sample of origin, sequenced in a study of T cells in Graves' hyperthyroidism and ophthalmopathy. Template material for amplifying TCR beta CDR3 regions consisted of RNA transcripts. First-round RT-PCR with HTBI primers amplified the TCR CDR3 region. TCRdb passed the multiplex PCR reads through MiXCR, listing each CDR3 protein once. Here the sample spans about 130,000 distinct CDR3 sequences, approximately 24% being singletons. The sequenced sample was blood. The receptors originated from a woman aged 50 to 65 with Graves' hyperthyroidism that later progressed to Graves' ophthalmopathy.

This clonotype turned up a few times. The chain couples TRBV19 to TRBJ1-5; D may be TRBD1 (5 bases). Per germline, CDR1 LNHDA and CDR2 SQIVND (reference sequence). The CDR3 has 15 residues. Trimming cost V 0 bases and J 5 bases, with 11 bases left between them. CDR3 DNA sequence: TGTGCCAGTAGTATAGATGTTTACAGGTATCAGCCCCAGCATTTT. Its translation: CASSIDVYRYQPQHF. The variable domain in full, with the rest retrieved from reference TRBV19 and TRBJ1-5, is DGGITQSPKYLFRKEGQNVTLSCEQNLNHDAMYWYRQDPGQGLRLIYYSQIVNDFQKGDIAEGYSVSREKKESFPLTVTSAQKNPTAFYLCASSIDVYRYQPQHFGDGTRLSIL.

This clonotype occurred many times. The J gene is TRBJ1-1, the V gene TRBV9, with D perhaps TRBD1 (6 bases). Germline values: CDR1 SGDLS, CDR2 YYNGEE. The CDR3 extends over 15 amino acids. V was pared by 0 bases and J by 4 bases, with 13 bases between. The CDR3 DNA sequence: TGTGCCAGCAGCGTAGGGGGCCAGGGGAGCACTGAAGCTTTCTTT. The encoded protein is CASSVGGQGSTEAFF.

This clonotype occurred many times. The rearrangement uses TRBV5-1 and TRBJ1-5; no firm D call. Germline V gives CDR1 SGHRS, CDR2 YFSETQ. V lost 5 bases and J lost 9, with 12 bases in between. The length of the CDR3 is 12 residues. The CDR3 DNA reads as TGCGCCAGCAGAGCCTCAGAAGGGCCCCAGCATTTT. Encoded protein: CASRASEGPQHF.

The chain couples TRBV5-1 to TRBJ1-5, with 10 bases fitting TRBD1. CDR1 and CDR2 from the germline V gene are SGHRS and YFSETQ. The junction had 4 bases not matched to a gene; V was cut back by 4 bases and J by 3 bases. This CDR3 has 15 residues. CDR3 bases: TGCGCCAGCAGCCGGGGGACAGGGGCCAATCAGCCCCAGCATTTT. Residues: CASSRGTGANQPQHF.

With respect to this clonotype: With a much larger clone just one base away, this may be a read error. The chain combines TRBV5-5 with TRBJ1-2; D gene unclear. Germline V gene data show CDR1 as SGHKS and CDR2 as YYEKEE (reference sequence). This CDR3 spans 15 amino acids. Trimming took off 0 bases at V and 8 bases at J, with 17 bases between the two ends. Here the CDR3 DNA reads TGTGCCAGCAGCTTGGCCACCTCGAGTTTATACGGCTACACCTTC. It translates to CASSLATSSLYGYTF.

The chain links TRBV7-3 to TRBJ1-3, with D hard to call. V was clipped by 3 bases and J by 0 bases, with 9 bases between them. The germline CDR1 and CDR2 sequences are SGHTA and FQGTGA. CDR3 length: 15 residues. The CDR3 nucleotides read TGTGCCAGCAGCTTGGGCGGCGTCTCTGGAAACACCATATATTTT. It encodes CASSLGGVSGNTIYF.

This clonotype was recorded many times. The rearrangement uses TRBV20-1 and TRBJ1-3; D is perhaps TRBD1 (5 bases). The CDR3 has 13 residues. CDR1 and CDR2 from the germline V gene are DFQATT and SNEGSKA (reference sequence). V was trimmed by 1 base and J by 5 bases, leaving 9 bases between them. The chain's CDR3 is CSARAGGRNTIYF. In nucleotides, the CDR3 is TGCAGTGCTAGAGCGGGGGGGAGAAACACCATATATTTT.

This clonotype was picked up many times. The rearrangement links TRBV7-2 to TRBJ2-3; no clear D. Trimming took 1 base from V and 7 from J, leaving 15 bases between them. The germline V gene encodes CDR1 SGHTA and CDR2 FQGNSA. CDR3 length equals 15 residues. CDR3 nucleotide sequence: TGTGCCAGCAGCTTAGGGCATTTCCCCGTGCATACGCAGTATTTT. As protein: CASSLGHFPVHTQYF.

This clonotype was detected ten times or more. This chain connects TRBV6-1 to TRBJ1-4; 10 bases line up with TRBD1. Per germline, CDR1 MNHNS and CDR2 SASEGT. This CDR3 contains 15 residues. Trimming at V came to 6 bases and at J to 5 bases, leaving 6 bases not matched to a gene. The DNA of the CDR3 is TGTGCCAGCAGAAACCGACAGGGGGCGAATGAAAAACTGTTTTTT. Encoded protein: CASRNRQGANEKLFF.

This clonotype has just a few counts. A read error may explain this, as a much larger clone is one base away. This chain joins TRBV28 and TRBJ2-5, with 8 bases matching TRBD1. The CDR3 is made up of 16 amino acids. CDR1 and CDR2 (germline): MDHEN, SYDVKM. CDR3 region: CASSFRDRSDQGTQYF. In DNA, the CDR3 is TGTGCCAGCAGTTTCCGGGACAGGAGCGACCAAGGGACCCAGTACTTC. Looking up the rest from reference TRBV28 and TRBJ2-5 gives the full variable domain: DVKVTQSSRYLVKRTGEKVFLECVQDMDHENMFWYRQDPGLGLRLIYFSYDVKMKEKGDIPEGYSVSREKKERFSLILESASTNQTSMYLCASSFRDRSDQGTQYFGPGTRLLVL.

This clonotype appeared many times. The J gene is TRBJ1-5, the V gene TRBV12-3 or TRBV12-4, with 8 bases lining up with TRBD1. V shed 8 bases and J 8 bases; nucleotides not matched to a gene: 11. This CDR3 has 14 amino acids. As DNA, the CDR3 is TGTGCCAGCCAAGGCCAGGGGGCGTTGGAGCCCCAGCATTTT. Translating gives CASQGQGALEPQHF.